Listed here are 29 T cell receptor beta chains from one sample, sequenced in a study of shared T cell receptors in the human thymus. Profiling relied on immunoSEQ multiplex PCR, and the TCRdb table lists in-frame clones only, not all of them. The data contain about 660,000 clones, around 89% of them singletons. These data also formed part of another study, on human thymus T cells.

What was sequenced was thymocytes. These receptor sequences come from a boy under two years old with a congenital heart defect.

As regards this clone: Different DNA sequences within this sample yield the same CDR3. The chain links TRBV7-2 to TRBJ1-5, with D maybe TRBD1 (5 bases). V lost 1 base and J lost 4, with 8 bases in between. The CDR3 has 14 amino acids. CDR1 and CDR2 (germline): SGHTA, FQGNSA. CDR3 sequence (DNA): TGTGCCAGCAGCTTAGGGCAGGGTAATCAGCCCCAGCATTTT. This sequence encodes CASSLGQGNQPQHF. The full variable domain, rest sourced from reference TRBV7-2 and TRBJ1-5, is GAGVSQSPSNKVTEKGKDVELRCDPISGHTALYWYRQSLGQGLEFLIYFQGNSAPDKSGLPSDRFSAERTGGSVSTLTIQRTQQEDSAVYLCASSLGQGNQPQHFGDGTRLSIL.

The V call is TRBV7-2, the J call TRBJ2-7, with 16 bases that match TRBD2. Per germline, CDR1 SGHTA and CDR2 FQGNSA. The J segment lost 5 bases and the V segment lost 5 bases, leaving 9 bases of the junction unmatched. The CDR3 runs to 17 residues. This chain's CDR3 is CASSPGTSGRAVHEQYF. CDR3 bases: TGTGCCAGCAGCCCCGGGACTAGCGGGAGGGCCGTCCACGAGCAGTACTTC.

The CDR3 loop is CASSDSPTDTQYF. The CDR3 coding sequence is TGCGCCAGCAGTGATAGCCCCACAGATACGCAGTATTTT. This chain joins TRBV10-2 and TRBJ2-3; unclear D gene. Germline assignment: CDR1 WSHSY and CDR2 SAAADI. V dropped 3 bases and J dropped 2 bases, with 6 bases sitting between them. This CDR3 is 13 amino acids long.

The chain employs TRBV19 and TRBJ1-3; TRBD1 aligns across 8 bases. Germline CDR1 and CDR2: LNHDA and SQIVND (reference sequence). The length of the CDR3 is 15 residues. The J segment lost 1 base and the V segment lost 6 bases, leaving 5 bases of the junction unmatched. As DNA, the CDR3 is TGTGCCAGTAGGAGACAGGGGATGTCTGGAAACACCATATATTTT. Amino acids: CASRRQGMSGNTIYF. Full variable domain (remainder filled in from reference TRBV19 and TRBJ1-3): DGGITQSPKYLFRKEGQNVTLSCEQNLNHDAMYWYRQDPGQGLRLIYYSQIVNDFQKGDIAEGYSVSREKKESFPLTVTSAQKNPTAFYLCASRRQGMSGNTIYFGEGSWLTVV.

The chain is built from TRBV29-1 and TRBJ2-1; 7 nucleotides align to TRBD2. The CDR3 runs 12 residues. Trimming removed 3 bases from V and 8 bases from J; junction bases left unmatched: 4. Germline lookup yields CDR1 SQVTM and CDR2 ANQGSEA. CDR3 sequence reads: CSVDRRGDEQFF. The CDR3 nucleotides read TGCAGCGTTGACCGACGGGGGGATGAGCAGTTCTTC.

The sample holds one count of this clone. V is TRBV2 and J is TRBJ2-1, with a possible D match to TRBD1 (6 bases). In germline, CDR1 is SNHLY, CDR2 FYNNEI. Trimming stripped 5 bases from V and 9 bases from J, with 14 bases between. CDR3 length: 13 residues. This CDR3 reads CASSRTIQGEQFF. In DNA form, the CDR3 reads TGTGCCAGCAGTCGAACGATACAGGGTGAGCAGTTCTTC.

This clone has a handful of counts. The chain has TRBV11-3 and TRBJ2-2; 8 nucleotides agree with TRBD1. Germline lookup yields CDR1 SGHNT and CDR2 YENEEA. There are 16 residues in the CDR3. V was clipped by 5 bases and J by 0 bases; unmatched bases: 5. CDR3 bases: TGTGCCAGCAGCCCCCGGACAGGGACGAACACCGGGGAGCTGTTTTTT. As protein: CASSPRTGTNTGELFF.

The chain carries TRBV2 and TRBJ1-1; the D gene is possibly TRBD1 (6 bases). Germline CDR1 is SNHLY and CDR2 is FYNNEI. The CDR3 is 14 amino acids. The V end was cut by 6 bases, the J end by 0 bases, with 11 bases between. The CDR3: CASRRTAMNTEAFF. DNA for the CDR3: TGTGCCAGCAGAAGGACAGCCATGAACACTGAAGCTTTCTTT.

This sequence joins TRBV6-5 and TRBJ2-1, with 10 bases that match TRBD2. Germline CDR1 reads MNHEY; CDR2 reads SVGAGI. The CDR3 consists of 15 residues. V trimming: 5 bases; J trimming: 3 bases; junction bases outside the gene matches: 4. The CDR3: CASSLRTSGYNEQFF. DNA for the CDR3: TGTGCCAGCAGTCTAAGGACTAGCGGCTACAATGAGCAGTTCTTC.

The rearrangement links TRBV29-1 to TRBJ2-5; 8 bases match TRBD1. This CDR3 comprises 15 residues. Per germline, CDR1 SQVTM and CDR2 ANQGSEA. J lost 5 bases, V lost 3 bases, and 11 bases had no gene match. The CDR3 loop reads CSVEGRQGRRETQYF. The CDR3 bases are TGCAGCGTTGAGGGACGACAGGGGAGGAGGGAGACCCAGTACTTC.

This clone was counted a few times. The rearrangement links TRBV6-5 to TRBJ2-7, with TRBD1 as a possible D gene (6 bases). V shed 4 bases and J shed 3 bases, with 19 bases lying between them. CDR1 and CDR2 from the germline V gene are MNHEY and SVGAGI. There are 16 residues in the CDR3. The CDR3 loop is CASSSGPGHVYYEQYF. CDR3 coding DNA: TGTGCCAGCAGTTCTGGACCGGGACATGTGTACTACGAGCAGTACTTC.

The rearrangement joins TRBV27 to TRBJ1-4; 8 bases agree with TRBD1. With 5 bases clipped from V and 6 bases from J, the junction kept 8 bases outside the gene matches. Germline V lookup: CDR1 MNHEY, CDR2 SMNVEV (reference sequence). The CDR3 consists of 15 residues. The CDR3 DNA sequence: TGTGCCAGCAGTGCCCGACAGGGGCGCCATGAAAAACTGTTTTTT. Protein: CASSARQGRHEKLFF.

The rearrangement uses TRBV6-4 and TRBJ2-1; 7 positions match TRBD2. After removal of 0 bases from V and 6 bases from J, the junction contained 14 bases not matched to a gene. Germline CDR1 and CDR2: MRHNA and SNTAGT. This CDR3 comprises 18 residues. CDR3 DNA sequence: TGTGCCAGCAGTGACTCTATATTGGGAGGGAGGGCCGTCAATGAGCAGTTCTTC. Protein product: CASSDSILGGRAVNEQFF.

The chain recombines TRBV10-3 with TRBJ2-1; 8 bases agree with TRBD1. The CDR3 runs to 14 residues. After removal of 10 bases from V and 6 bases from J, the junction contained 11 bases not matched to a gene. Germline CDR1 ENHRY, CDR2 SYGVKD. CDR3 in amino acids: CASTPDREGNEQFF. In nucleotides, the CDR3 is TGTGCCAGCACCCCGGACAGGGAAGGCAATGAGCAGTTCTTC.

The chain has TRBV15 and TRBJ2-2; TRBD2 aligns across 7 bases. The CDR3 sequence is 16 residues long. Per the germline V gene, CDR1 is LNHNV and CDR2 is YYDKDF (reference sequence). V lost 3 bases to trimming and J lost 3 bases; unmatched junction nucleotides: 7. Written as DNA, the CDR3 is TGTGCCACCAGCAGGGCGGGGGAGGCCCACACCGGGGAGCTGTTTTTT. This gives the protein CATSRAGEAHTGELFF.

The chain is built from TRBV4-3 and TRBJ2-3, with 8 bases lining up with TRBD2. The CDR3 runs to 17 residues. J gave up 2 bases and V 5 bases, and 12 bases lay outside the gene matches. CDR1 is LGHNA, CDR2 YSLEER, per germline. The CDR3 coding sequence is TGCGCCAGCAGCGTAGTTAGCGGGAACGAGCTCACAGATACGCAGTATTTT. Its translation: CASSVVSGNELTDTQYF.

This chain joins TRBV6-5 and TRBJ2-7; D is unclear. CDR3 length equals 14 residues. Germline-derived CDR1 and CDR2 are MNHEY and SVGAGI. Trimming left V 4 bases short and J 2 bases short, with 12 bases between. CDR3 protein: CASSWHPQTYEQYF. The CDR3 DNA reads TGTGCCAGCAGTTGGCATCCGCAGACCTACGAGCAGTACTTC.

This chain joins TRBV19 and TRBJ2-7; weak D call: TRBD2 (7 bases). With 5 bases removed from V and 5 bases from J, the gap between germline ends came to 16 bases. The germline gives CDR1 LNHDA, CDR2 SQIVND (reference sequence). The CDR3 covers 14 residues. CDR3: CASSGEGGHHEQYF. DNA for the CDR3: TGTGCCAGTAGTGGTGAGGGGGGGCACCACGAGCAGTACTTC.

The J gene is TRBJ1-5, the V gene TRBV6-1, with 12 bases matching TRBD1. From germline, CDR1 is MNHNS and CDR2 SASEGT. V was clipped by 6 bases and J by 7 bases; unmatched bases: 4. The CDR3 spans 14 residues. CDR3 bases: TGTGCCAGCAGCGGGACAGGGGGCCGACAGCCCCAGCATTTT. It is translated as CASSGTGGRQPQHF.

The chain joins TRBV25-1 to TRBJ1-5; D unresolved. V lost 4 bases, J lost 4 bases, and 11 bases lay in between. Germline V CDR1 and CDR2: MGHDK, SYGVNS. This CDR3 spans 14 amino acids. The CDR3 region is CASSGGRENQPQHF. The CDR3 bases are TGTGCCAGCAGTGGAGGCCGGGAAAATCAGCCCCAGCATTTT. Combining the CDR3 with reference TRBV25-1 and TRBJ1-5 gives the whole variable domain EADIYQTPRYLVIGTGKKITLECSQTMGHDKMYWYQQDPGMELHLIHYSYGVNSTEKGDLSSESTVSRIRTEHFPLTLESARPSHTSQYLCASSGGRENQPQHFGDGTRLSIL.

The chain is built from TRBV10-3 and TRBJ1-2; D is perhaps TRBD1 (5 bases). The V gene's germline CDR1 is ENHRY and CDR2 SYGVKD. V gave up 0 bases and J gave up 3 bases, with 11 bases separating them. The CDR3 extends over 15 amino acids. CDR3 nucleotides: TGTGCCATCAGTGAGTCAAGGGGCCGCCACTATGGCTACACCTTC. Amino acids: CAISESRGRHYGYTF.

This chain links TRBV6-5 with TRBJ2-3; perhaps TRBD2 as D (5 bases). In germline, CDR1 is MNHEY, CDR2 SVGAGI. Trimming cost V 6 bases and J 3 bases, with 13 bases left between them. The CDR3 extends over 14 amino acids. CDR3 DNA: TGTGCCAGCAGCCCTTCCTGGAGGACAGATACGCAGTATTTT. Translating it yields CASSPSWRTDTQYF.

The chain recombines TRBV29-1 with TRBJ2-7, with D perhaps matching TRBD1 (6 bases). The CDR3 is 13 amino acids. The ends were cut back, 6 bases at V and 1 base at J, with 13 bases in the middle. Germline V gene sequence: CDR1 SQVTM, CDR2 ANQGSEA. The CDR3 DNA sequence: TGCAGCGTAATAACAGGGTTATCCTACGAGCAGTACTTC. Translated, it gives CSVITGLSYEQYF.

This clone was seen once. The V gene is TRBV25-1, the J gene TRBJ1-1; D remains ambiguous. CDR3 length equals 13 residues. V was pared by 2 bases and J by 1 base, with 5 bases between. CDR1 and CDR2 from the germline V gene are MGHDK and SYGVNS. Written as DNA, the CDR3 is TGTGCCAGCAGTGAACTCCGGAACACTGAAGCTTTCTTT. Translated: CASSELRNTEAFF.

This chain links TRBV7-2 with TRBJ2-3, with D tentatively TRBD2 (6 bases). The CDR3 covers 14 residues. Germline V gene lookup returns CDR1 SGHTA and CDR2 FQGNSA. V dropped 5 bases and J dropped 3 bases, with 12 bases sitting between them. The chain's CDR3 is CASSTNGRTDTQYF. CDR3 DNA: TGTGCCAGCAGCACAAATGGGAGGACAGATACGCAGTATTTT. Full variable domain (missing parts from reference TRBV7-2 and TRBJ2-3): GAGVSQSPSNKVTEKGKDVELRCDPISGHTALYWYRQSLGQGLEFLIYFQGNSAPDKSGLPSDRFSAERTGGSVSTLTIQRTQQEDSAVYLCASSTNGRTDTQYFGPGTRLTVL.

The chain joins TRBV6-1 to TRBJ2-5; no reliable D call. The DNA matches TRBJ2-7 better at its end, which makes the J call doubtful. Germline lookup yields CDR1 MNHNS and CDR2 SASEGT. The CDR3 runs to 13 residues. In nucleotides, the CDR3 is TGTGCCGTAGAGGCCCCCGCCGGATACGAGCAGTACTTC. The encoded protein is CAVEAPAGYEQYF.

The chain combines TRBV4-3 with TRBJ1-1, with D uncertain. The CDR3 contains 13 residues. Germline-derived CDR1 and CDR2 are LGHNA and YSLEER. Trimming stripped 0 bases from V and 5 bases from J, with 7 bases between. The CDR3 nucleotides read TGCGCCAGCAGCCAAGATCGGGATACTGAAGCTTTCTTT. It codes for CASSQDRDTEAFF.

The chain joins TRBV5-6 to TRBJ2-7; 14 bases are a match to TRBD2. The ends lost 4 bases at V and 5 bases at J; junction bases unmatched: 8. The CDR3 totals 16 residues. Germline loops: CDR1 SGHDT, CDR2 YYEEEE. CDR3 sequence: CASSRGTSGGRHEQYF. For the CDR3, the DNA is TGTGCCAGCAGCCGCGGGACTAGCGGGGGCCGCCACGAGCAGTACTTC. Filled out from reference TRBV5-6 and TRBJ2-7, the complete variable domain reads DAGVTQSPTHLIKTRGQQVTLRCSPKSGHDTVSWYQQALGQGPQFIFQYYEEEERQRGNFPDRFSGHQFPNYSSELNVNALLLGDSALYLCASSRGTSGGRHEQYFGPGTRLTVT.

J is TRBJ2-7 and V is TRBV25-1; TRBD2 is a possible D gene (5 bases). Per the germline V gene, CDR1 is MGHDK and CDR2 is SYGVNS. This CDR3 spans 13 amino acids. Deletions cut 7 bases from V and 2 bases from J, with 12 bases between. DNA of the CDR3: TGTGCCAGCAAGGGAGAAGCCACCTACGAGCAGTACTTC. Translation gives CASKGEATYEQYF.